The 20 T cell receptor beta chains below come from one sample, sequenced in a study of long-term antiretroviral therapy in people with HIV. Survey-level immunoSEQ v3.0 assays were run. The table came from immunoSEQ multiplex PCR; TCRdb's copy has only in-frame clones and leaves some out. The table includes tens of thousands of clones, 86% detected once. The sample was unsorted PBMCs, taken 0.1 years before starting antiretroviral therapy. The receptors were gathered from a woman between 50 and 59 years old with HIV.

Comments on this clone: Sequence at one end of the junction differs from germline and may be a read error. The chain has TRBV7-7 and TRBJ2-5, with D maybe TRBD2 (6 bases). CDR3 length: 14 amino acids. Germline values: CDR1 SSHAT, CDR2 FNYEAQ (reference sequence). CDR3 residues: CASSFGGFGETQYF. CDR3 in DNA: TGTGCTAGCAGCTTCGGGGGTTTCGGAGAGACCCAGTACTTC. The entire variable domain, with the rest obtained from reference TRBV7-7 and TRBJ2-5, is as follows: GAGVSQSPRYKVTKRGQDVTLRCDPISSHATLYWYQQALGQGPEFLTYFNYEAQPDKSGLPSDRFSAERPEGSISTLTIQRTEQRDSAMYRCASSFGGFGETQYFGPGTRLLVL.

The chain couples TRBV19 to TRBJ1-1, with 7 positions matching TRBD1. V lost 6 bases, J lost 4 bases, and 5 bases stayed unmatched. Germline-derived CDR1 and CDR2 are LNHDA and SQIVND (reference sequence). The CDR3 is 13 amino acids. The CDR3 coding sequence is TGTGCCAGTAGACAGGGGTTCTTCACTGAAGCTTTCTTT. This encodes CASRQGFFTEAFF.

V and J are TRBV7-3 and TRBJ2-1; D gene uncertain. Deletions cut 1 base from V and 7 bases from J, with 5 bases between. CDR3 size: 12 residues. Germline V gene sequence: CDR1 SGHTA, CDR2 FQGTGA. CDR3 amino acids: CASSLNANEQFF. In DNA, the CDR3 is TGTGCCAGCAGCTTAAATGCTAATGAGCAGTTCTTC.

V and J are TRBV29-1 and TRBJ2-1, with 8 bases that match TRBD1. Germline V gene data show CDR1 as SQVTM and CDR2 as ANQGSEA. V lost 7 bases, J lost 6 bases, and 11 bases stayed unmatched. The CDR3 is made up of 14 amino acids. This CDR3 is CSARKRTGRNEQFF. The CDR3 coding sequence is TGCAGCGCCCGCAAGAGGACAGGGCGCAATGAGCAGTTCTTC.

The chain couples TRBV11-3 to TRBJ2-2; D gene uncertain. This CDR3 has 13 residues. Per germline, CDR1 SGHNT and CDR2 YENEEA. V lost 2 bases to trimming and J lost 3 bases, with 4 bases between them. DNA of the CDR3: TGTGCCAGCAGCTTACGGGACACCGGGGAGCTGTTTTTT. This sequence encodes CASSLRDTGELFF.

The chain employs TRBV29-1 and TRBJ1-1, with no clear D. This CDR3 has 12 amino acids. V was shortened by 6 bases and J by 1 base, with 9 bases between the two germline ends. From germline, CDR1 is SQVTM and CDR2 ANQGSEA. The DNA of the CDR3 is TGCAGCGTCATGCAGGAGAACACTGAAGCTTTCTTT. Its protein is CSVMQENTEAFF.

The chain couples TRBV11-1 to TRBJ2-2, with TRBD2 identical over 7 bases. V lost 2 bases and J lost 6; bases outside the gene matches: 6. CDR3 size: 15 residues. Germline CDR1 reads SGHAT; CDR2 reads FQDESV (reference sequence). The CDR3 DNA reads TGTGCCAGCAGCTTACCCCCGACTAGCTCCGGGGAGCTGTTTTTT. Protein product: CASSLPPTSSGELFF.

This clone was picked up one time. The chain recombines TRBV9 with TRBJ2-1, with D perhaps matching TRBD2 (6 bases). Trimming took off 0 bases at V and 8 bases at J, with 12 bases between the two ends. The CDR3 is 14 amino acids. The germline V gene encodes CDR1 SGDLS and CDR2 YYNGEE. The CDR3 DNA sequence: TGTGCCAGCAGCGTAGGGCCTAGCGAGGATGAGCAGTTCTTC. Its protein is CASSVGPSEDEQFF.

This chain connects TRBV5-6 to TRBJ1-6; TRBD1 aligns across 8 bases. The junction had 6 bases not matched to a gene; V was cut back by 3 bases and J by 7 bases. The CDR3 is made up of 15 amino acids. Germline CDR1 and CDR2: SGHDT and YYEEEE. The CDR3 region is CASSSGTGRNSPLHF. CDR3 DNA: TGTGCCAGCAGCTCCGGGACAGGCCGGAATTCACCCCTCCACTTT.

V gene TRBV15 combines with J gene TRBJ1-2; D may be TRBD1 (5 bases). V was trimmed by 1 base and J by 5 bases, leaving 5 bases between them. This CDR3 has 12 residues. In germline, CDR1 is LNHNV, CDR2 YYDKDF (reference sequence). The CDR3 coding sequence is TGTGCCACCAGCAGAGCAGGGTATGGCTACACCTTC. This translates into CATSRAGYGYTF.

The V gene is TRBV7-3, the J gene TRBJ1-6; tentatively, D is TRBD1 (5 bases). CDR1 and CDR2 (germline): SGHTA, FQGTGA. The CDR3 has 14 residues. V dropped 3 bases and J dropped 8 bases, with 11 bases sitting between them. The CDR3 protein is CASSLDGDYSPLHF. In nucleotides, the CDR3 is TGTGCCAGCAGCTTGGACGGGGACTATTCACCCCTCCACTTT.

This clone was counted once. This chain uses TRBV7-8 with TRBJ2-1, with TRBD2 matching over 9 bases. Trimming took 2 bases from V and 1 from J; bases not matched to a gene: 3. Germline loops: CDR1 SGHVS, CDR2 FQNEAQ. The CDR3 is 16 amino acids. CDR3 coding DNA: TGTGCCAGCAGCTTACTGGCGGGGGGGTCCTACAATGAGCAGTTCTTC. Its translation is CASSLLAGGSYNEQFF.

This clone was observed a single time. Here the CDR3 reads CASSEGETQYF. CDR3 DNA: TGCGCCAGCAGCGAAGGAGAGACCCAGTACTTC. This chain uses TRBV4-1 with TRBJ2-5; D unresolved. Per germline, CDR1 MGHRA and CDR2 YSYEKL. V lost 5 bases and J lost 4, with 5 bases in between. The CDR3 is 11 amino acids.

This clone was observed a few times. The chain is built from TRBV10-3 and TRBJ2-1; possible D gene TRBD2, 5 bases. The germline V and J ends were trimmed by 6 bases and 9 bases, with 12 bases remaining between them. The CDR3 runs to 12 residues. CDR1 and CDR2 (germline): ENHRY, SYGVKD. Here the CDR3 DNA reads TGTGCCATCAGCCTAGCATTAACTGAGCAGTTCTTC. This gives the protein CAISLALTEQFF.

The chain uses TRBV30 and TRBJ1-3; the D gene is possibly TRBD1 (6 bases). The germline V gene encodes CDR1 GTSNPN and CDR2 SVGIG (reference sequence). V was shortened by 2 bases and J by 3 bases, with 20 bases between the two germline ends. The length of the CDR3 is 17 residues. This CDR3 reads CAWSWGGTGRIGNTIYF. CDR3 DNA sequence: TGTGCCTGGAGTTGGGGGGGAACAGGGAGGATTGGAAACACCATATATTTT.

V is TRBV25-1 and J is TRBJ2-2; 7 nucleotides align to TRBD2. The length of the CDR3 is 16 residues. V lost 4 bases to trimming and J lost 2 bases; unmatched junction nucleotides: 7. The V gene's germline CDR1 is MGHDK and CDR2 SYGVNS. The chain's CDR3 is CASSAAGRKNTGELFF. As DNA, the CDR3 is TGTGCCAGCAGTGCAGCGGGACGAAAAAACACCGGGGAGCTGTTTTTT. Filled out from reference TRBV25-1 and TRBJ2-2, the complete variable domain reads EADIYQTPRYLVIGTGKKITLECSQTMGHDKMYWYQQDPGMELHLIHYSYGVNSTEKGDLSSESTVSRIRTEHFPLTLESARPSHTSQYLCASSAAGRKNTGELFFGEGSRLTVL.

In regard to this clone: At one end, the junction sequence differs from germline, possibly due to a read error. The V and J genes are TRBV5-5 and TRBJ2-7; D may be TRBD1 (6 bases). The CDR3 runs to 15 residues. The V gene's germline CDR1 is SGHKS and CDR2 YYEKEE (reference sequence). CDR3: CANSFAGDLSYEQYF. The DNA for the CDR3 is TGTGCCAACAGCTTTGCAGGGGATCTCTCCTACGAGCAGTACTTC.

The chain links TRBV6-5 to TRBJ1-6; 9 bases are shared with TRBD1. The CDR3 is 15 amino acids. CDR1 is MNHEY and CDR2 is SVGAGI in the germline V gene. With V trimmed by 9 bases and J by 10 bases, 13 bases remained unmatched. The CDR3 DNA reads TGTGCCAGTGTAAGACGGGGGACAGGGAACTCACCCCTCCACTTT. This translates into CASVRRGTGNSPLHF.

The chain links TRBV6-5 to TRBJ2-4; D call uncertain. The CDR3 runs 15 residues. Germline CDR1 MNHEY, CDR2 SVGAGI. V gave up 0 bases and J gave up 0 bases, with 6 bases separating them. The CDR3 DNA reads TGTGCCAGCAGTTACTCCCCACTAGCCAAAAACATTCAGTACTTC. It is translated as CASSYSPLAKNIQYF.

This rearrangement joins TRBV11-2 to TRBJ1-2; TRBD1 matches at 10 bases. Germline loops: CDR1 SGHAT, CDR2 FQNNGV. CDR3 size: 13 residues. V lost 5 bases and J lost 4; bases outside the gene matches: 1. The CDR3 region is CASSGTGAYGYTF. The CDR3 nucleotides are TGTGCCAGCAGCGGGACAGGGGCCTATGGCTACACCTTC. Drawing the rest from reference TRBV11-2 and TRBJ1-2, the complete variable domain is EAGVAQSPRYKIIEKRQSVAFWCNPISGHATLYWYQQILGQGPKLLIQFQNNGVVDDSQLPKDRFSAERLKGVDSTLKIQPAKLEDSAVYLCASSGTGAYGYTFGSGTRLTVV.